The 27 T cell receptor beta chains in this list originate from one sample, sequenced in a study of T cell repertoires in cytomegalovirus infection. What these receptors recognize is not known. TCRdb reanalysed the reads using MiXCR and keeps one entry per CDR3 protein. The sample yields 110,000 or so distinct CDR3 sequences, around 30% seen once. Sequenced here: CD8+ T cells from cultured PBMCs, sampled from culture after CMV antigen stimulation. The receptors were gathered from a human donor in good health (CMV status not recorded). Some clones in this sample may be carry-over from other donors' samples.

There are many counts of this clonotype. V is TRBV5-8 and J is TRBJ2-3, with 8 positions matching TRBD2. The CDR3 extends over 17 amino acids. With 4 bases clipped from V and 5 bases from J, the junction kept 15 bases outside the gene matches. Germline lookup yields CDR1 SGHTS and CDR2 YDEGEE. This chain's CDR3 is CASSPPWTSRAGDTQYF. The CDR3 coding sequence is TGTGCCAGCAGCCCCCCCTGGACTAGCCGCGCGGGAGATACGCAGTATTTT. The variable domain in full, with the rest retrieved from reference TRBV5-8 and TRBJ2-3, is EAGVTQSPTHLIKTRGQQATLRCSPISGHTSVYWYQQALGLGLQFLLWYDEGEERNRGNFPPRFSGRQFPNYSSELNVNALELEDSALYLCASSPPWTSRAGDTQYFGPGTRLTVL.

This clonotype was detected once. V and J are TRBV2 and TRBJ1-2, with a possible D match to TRBD1 (5 bases). The V gene lost 3 bases and the J gene lost 3 bases, with 14 bases spanning the gap. The germline V gene has CDR1 SNHLY and CDR2 FYNNEI. CDR3 size: 15 residues. CDR3 in amino acids: CASSDYTGGDYGYTF. DNA for the CDR3: TGTGCCAGCAGTGATTATACCGGAGGGGACTATGGCTACACCTTC.

This clonotype showed up many times. This chain links TRBV7-2 with TRBJ2-2; TRBD1 is a possible D gene (5 bases). V was pared by 10 bases and J by 2 bases, with 17 bases between. Germline V gene lookup returns CDR1 SGHTA and CDR2 FQGNSA. CDR3 length: 15 residues. The CDR3 reads CATPRLGRNTGELFF. CDR3 nucleotide sequence: TGTGCCACCCCGCGACTGGGGCGCAACACCGGGGAGCTGTTTTTT.

This clonotype showed up many times. The chain is built from TRBV11-2 and TRBJ2-3; D remains unclear. The germline CDR1 and CDR2 sequences are SGHAT and FQNNGV. Trimming removed 5 bases at V and 2 bases at J, with 5 bases between. CDR3 length: 12 amino acids. The DNA for the CDR3 is TGTGCCAGCAGCCAGTACACAGATACGCAGTATTTT. This codes for CASSQYTDTQYF.

This clonotype was seen only a few times. The chain employs TRBV11-1 and TRBJ2-7; 10 nucleotides agree with TRBD1. The V segment lost 2 bases and the J segment 2 bases; nucleotides outside the gene matches: 3. Germline V lookup: CDR1 SGHAT, CDR2 FQDESV (reference sequence). This CDR3 region has 15 residues. The CDR3, as DNA: TGTGCCAGCAGCTTACAAGGGACAGGGGCCTACGAGCAGTACTTC. Protein product: CASSLQGTGAYEQYF. The full variable domain, rest sourced from reference TRBV11-1 and TRBJ2-7, is EAEVAQSPRYKITEKSQAVAFWCDPISGHATLYWYRQILGQGPELLVQFQDESVVDDSQLPKDRFSAERLKGVDSTLKIQPAELGDSAMYLCASSLQGTGAYEQYFGPGTRLTVT.

This clonotype showed up just once. The gene calls are TRBV7-9 and TRBJ2-7; the D gene is possibly TRBD2 (5 bases). Germline CDR1 and CDR2: SEHNR and FQNEAQ (reference sequence). Trimming cost V 1 base and J 3 bases, with 13 bases left between them. The CDR3 covers 15 residues. This CDR3 reads CASSLVEGFGYEQYF. In DNA form, the CDR3 reads TGTGCCAGCAGCTTAGTAGAGGGATTCGGCTACGAGCAGTACTTC.

Notes on this clonotype: One end of the junction is discordant with germline, which a read error may explain. The gene calls are TRBV24-1 and TRBJ2-7; maybe TRBD2 (6 bases). The CDR3 consists of 14 residues. Germline V gives CDR1 KGHDR, CDR2 SFDVKD. In DNA form, the CDR3 reads TGTGCCTCCAGTGGGGCGGGAAGCGGGCCCGAGCAGTACTTC. Translating it yields CASSGAGSGPEQYF.

The chain recombines TRBV6-2 or TRBV6-3 with TRBJ1-4; the match to TRBD1 covers 7 bases. The ends lost 8 bases at V and 5 bases at J; junction bases unmatched: 5. There are 13 residues in the CDR3. The germline V gene encodes CDR1 MNHEY and CDR2 SVGEGT. CDR3: CASGTGENEKLFF. The CDR3 DNA is TGTGCCAGCGGAACAGGGGAGAATGAAAAACTGTTTTTT.

The table lists this clonotype with a few counts. V is TRBV6-2 or TRBV6-3 and J is TRBJ2-1; 12 bases match TRBD2. The CDR3 consists of 20 residues. V lost 2 bases, J lost 0 bases, and 11 bases stayed unmatched. Germline V gives CDR1 MNHEY, CDR2 SVGEGT. CDR3 amino acids: CASSYGWASGGGSSYNEQFF. The CDR3 coding sequence is TGTGCCAGCAGTTACGGATGGGCTAGCGGGGGGGGAAGCTCCTACAATGAGCAGTTCTTC.

The chain uses TRBV6-6 and TRBJ1-4; 8 bases fit TRBD1. The CDR3 is made up of 14 amino acids. CDR1 and CDR2 (germline): MNHNY, SVGAGI (reference sequence). Trimming at V came to 4 bases and at J to 7 bases, leaving 5 bases not matched to a gene. The CDR3 here is CASSSTGEGEKLFF. The CDR3 nucleotides read TGTGCCAGCAGTTCGACAGGGGAAGGTGAAAAACTGTTTTTT.

V and J are TRBV28 and TRBJ1-1, with TRBD1 as a possible D gene (5 bases). Germline CDR1 MDHEN, CDR2 SYDVKM. V was cut by 6 bases and J by 6 bases, with 11 bases left in between. This CDR3 comprises 12 residues. The CDR3 is CASSTGLSEAFF. CDR3 bases: TGTGCCAGCAGCACAGGCCTATCTGAAGCTTTCTTT.

The chain links TRBV6-6 to TRBJ2-2; perhaps TRBD1 as D (5 bases). CDR3 length: 15 residues. V was pared by 6 bases and J by 5 bases, with 16 bases between. CDR1 and CDR2 (germline): MNHNY, SVGAGI (reference sequence). CDR3 residues: CASSLSTATTGELFF. CDR3 bases: TGTGCCAGCAGCCTATCGACAGCTACTACCGGGGAGCTGTTTTTT.

The CDR3 reads CASSPGARLADYNEQFF. The CDR3 nucleotides read TGTGCCAGCAGTCCGGGAGCTAGACTAGCGGATTACAATGAGCAGTTCTTC. V gene TRBV28 combines with J gene TRBJ2-1; 9 nucleotides agree with TRBD2. Germline V CDR1 and CDR2: MDHEN, SYDVKM. This CDR3 contains 17 residues. V shed 5 bases and J 4 bases; nucleotides not matched to a gene: 12.

This clonotype has a handful of counts. J is TRBJ1-2 and V is TRBV25-1, with 9 nucleotides matching TRBD1. This CDR3 contains 15 residues. Trimming took 0 bases from V and 8 from J; bases not matched to a gene: 7. CDR1 is MGHDK, CDR2 SYGVNS, per germline. The DNA for the CDR3 is TGTGCCAGCAGTGAATATTTCGACAGGGGGGGCGGCTACACCTTC. Its protein is CASSEYFDRGGGYTF.

V usage is TRBV20-1 and J usage is TRBJ1-5; D unclear. With 1 base removed from V and 6 bases from J, the gap between germline ends came to 10 bases. This CDR3 is 13 amino acids long. Germline V gene lookup returns CDR1 DFQATT and CDR2 SNEGSKA (reference sequence). CDR3 in amino acids: CSARAWEGQPQHF. The CDR3 region has the DNA TGCAGTGCTAGAGCATGGGAGGGTCAGCCCCAGCATTTT.

This chain links TRBV10-3 with TRBJ1-5; the match to TRBD1 covers 12 bases. Trimming took 8 bases from V and 6 from J; bases not matched to a gene: 8. Germline values: CDR1 ENHRY, CDR2 SYGVKD. The CDR3 length is 15 residues. CDR3 residues: CAIGGGQGAFQPQHF. The CDR3 DNA follows: TGTGCCATCGGTGGGGGACAGGGGGCTTTTCAGCCCCAGCATTTT.

The gene calls are TRBV28 and TRBJ1-1; no reliable D call. The CDR3 extends over 11 amino acids. Trimming removed 4 bases from V and 8 bases from J, with 8 bases in between. CDR1 is MDHEN, CDR2 SYDVKM, per germline. The CDR3 coding sequence is TGTGCCAGCAGTTCTCTTGCCGAAGCTTTCTTT. Protein: CASSSLAEAFF.

This CDR3 is CASSFFQGGGEQFF. The CDR3 DNA reads as TGTGCCAGCAGCTTTTTTCAGGGAGGTGGGGAGCAGTTCTTC. This rearrangement joins TRBV5-4 to TRBJ2-1, with D possibly matching TRBD2 (6 bases). The V gene lost 2 bases and the J gene lost 10 bases, with 16 bases spanning the gap. Germline V CDR1 and CDR2: SGHNT, YYREEE (reference sequence). CDR3 length: 14 amino acids.

V gene TRBV12-3 or TRBV12-4 combines with J gene TRBJ2-7; 7 bases align to TRBD1. The CDR3 is 15 residues long. Trimming at V came to 2 bases and at J to 5 bases, leaving 9 bases not matched to a gene. CDR3 residues: CASSLRPGQHDEQYF. For the CDR3, the DNA is TGTGCCAGCAGTTTACGGCCGGGACAGCATGACGAGCAGTACTTC.

This sequence joins TRBV7-6 and TRBJ1-5, with D tentatively TRBD1 (6 bases). This CDR3 has 15 residues. In germline, CDR1 is SGHVS, CDR2 FNYEAQ. With 5 bases removed from V and 0 bases from J, the gap between germline ends came to 11 bases. The DNA for the CDR3 is TGTGCCAGCAGCCAAGGACAGCATAGCAATCAGCCCCAGCATTTT. This encodes CASSQGQHSNQPQHF.

Many counts were recorded for this clonotype. The chain carries TRBV7-2 and TRBJ1-2; 7 nucleotides align to TRBD1. V lost 5 bases and J lost 4; bases outside the gene matches: 7. Germline V gene lookup returns CDR1 SGHTA and CDR2 FQGNSA. The CDR3 has 14 residues. The CDR3 is CASSPGQVAYGYTF. CDR3 sequence (DNA): TGTGCCAGCAGCCCTGGACAGGTTGCCTATGGCTACACCTTC.

The genes are TRBV6-5 and TRBJ1-1, with D uncertain. Germline values: CDR1 MNHEY, CDR2 SVGAGI. Trimming left V 5 bases short and J 1 base short, with 14 bases between. The CDR3 totals 15 residues. The CDR3 nucleotides are TGTGCCAGCAGTCAGACAATGGGGAGGAACACTGAAGCTTTCTTT. Protein sequence: CASSQTMGRNTEAFF.

The chain has TRBV6-2 or TRBV6-3 and TRBJ2-7, with 9 bases fitting TRBD2. This CDR3 contains 14 residues. Looked up from germline, CDR1 is MNHEY and CDR2 is SVGEGT. The ends lost 7 bases at V and 4 bases at J; junction bases unmatched: 8. The CDR3 DNA follows: TGTGCCAGCAATCTAGCGGGAAGATATTACGAGCAGTACTTC. This codes for CASNLAGRYYEQYF.

The chain couples TRBV6-2 or TRBV6-3 to TRBJ1-2; D unresolved. V was trimmed by 2 bases and J by 2 bases, leaving 6 bases between them. Germline CDR1 is MNHEY and CDR2 is SVGEGT. CDR3 length: 13 residues. The CDR3 DNA reads as TGTGCCAGCAGTTACGGAAGAAACTATGGCTACACCTTC. It yields the protein CASSYGRNYGYTF.

This chain connects TRBV2 to TRBJ1-2; D is possibly TRBD1 (5 bases). V lost 5 bases to trimming and J lost 4 bases, with 17 bases between them. CDR3 length: 15 residues. Germline V gene sequence: CDR1 SNHLY, CDR2 FYNNEI. The CDR3 region is CASSPRGDASYGYTF. CDR3 nucleotide sequence: TGTGCCAGCAGTCCTCGGGGGGACGCAAGCTATGGCTACACCTTC. The whole variable domain, filled in from reference TRBV2 and TRBJ1-2, reads EPEVTQTPSHQVTQMGQEVILRCVPISNHLYFYWYRQILGQKVEFLVSFYNNEISEKSEIFDDQFSVERPDGSNFTLKIRSTKLEDSAMYFCASSPRGDASYGYTFGSGTRLTVV.

The rearrangement uses TRBV19 and TRBJ2-1; D remains unclear. The CDR3 has 14 amino acids. Germline V CDR1 and CDR2: LNHDA, SQIVND (reference sequence). Trimming stripped 7 bases from V and 5 bases from J, with 15 bases between. Here the CDR3 DNA reads TGTGCCAGTAAACCGGCCTTGGGGAACAATGAGCAGTTCTTC. Amino acids: CASKPALGNNEQFF.

The genes are TRBV4-3 and TRBJ2-1; D not resolved. Trimming removed 0 bases from V and 6 bases from J, with 9 bases in between. This CDR3 region has 14 residues. Germline CDR1 reads LGHNA; CDR2 reads YSLEER. The CDR3 DNA follows: TGCGCCAGCAGCCAAGATCCCAGCACCAATGAGCAGTTCTTC. Amino acids: CASSQDPSTNEQFF.